What follows are 32 T cell receptor beta chains derived from one specimen sequenced in a study of CD8 T cells in ankylosing spondylitis (dated by TCRdb to about 2017). Library preparation employed 5' RACE. The sequencing machine was an Illumina HiSeq 2500. The public reads were quality trimmed at Q25 with fastp and then assembled into clones with MiXCR by TCRdb, keeping productive beta chains. Duplicate CDR3 protein sequences are folded into a single record with the most common DNA and genes. The sample profile shows roughly 130,000 distinct CDR3 sequences; roughly an eighth of them were found once. The ten most abundant clones make up 2.5% to 3.5% of the sample. The material sequenced was blood, either unsorted or a sorted T cell fraction (not recorded which). The origin of the receptors is a female donor with ankylosing spondylitis or in good health (not recorded which).

The chain carries TRBV11-2 and TRBJ2-5, with D possibly TRBD1 on 5 matching bases. Germline V gives CDR1 SGHAT, CDR2 FQNNGV. This CDR3 spans 13 amino acids. V was clipped by 6 bases and J by 0 bases, with 8 bases between them. CDR3 sequence: CASRKTDQETQYF. In nucleotides, the CDR3 is TGTGCCAGCAGAAAGACAGACCAAGAGACCCAGTACTTC. The entire variable domain, with the rest obtained from reference TRBV11-2 and TRBJ2-5, is as follows: EAGVAQSPRYKIIEKRQSVAFWCNPISGHATLYWYQQILGQGPKLLIQFQNNGVVDDSQLPKDRFSAERLKGVDSTLKIQPAKLEDSAVYLCASRKTDQETQYFGPGTRLLVL.

About this clonotype itself: A clone one base away is much larger, so this may be a read error. CDR3 DNA sequence: TGTGCCAGCAGCCTACACGGCCATGAGCAGTTCTTC. Its protein product is CASSLHGHEQFF. The V call is TRBV3-1, the J call TRBJ2-1; no reliable D call. Trimming pared 4 bases from V and 8 bases from J, leaving 9 bases between. This CDR3 is 12 amino acids long. Germline CDR1 is LGHDT and CDR2 is YNNKEL (reference sequence).

This clonotype was seen a few times. V and J are TRBV5-1 and TRBJ2-2, with TRBD1 matching 8 bases. Germline-derived CDR1 and CDR2 are SGHRS and YFSETQ. The CDR3 has 15 amino acids. V lost 4 bases to trimming and J lost 2 bases; unmatched junction nucleotides: 4. The chain's CDR3 is CASSLDRVNTGELFF. As DNA, the CDR3 is TGCGCCAGCAGCCTGGACAGGGTTAACACCGGGGAGCTGTTTTTT.

The J gene is TRBJ2-4, the V gene TRBV20-1; D perhaps matches TRBD1 (8 bases). CDR1 is DFQATT and CDR2 is SNEGSKA in the germline V gene (reference sequence). The CDR3 covers 18 residues. Trimming left V 3 bases short and J 4 bases short, with 25 bases between. CDR3 bases: TGCAGTGCTAGGGGCCCCGGGTCTCACAGGGGGGGGAAAAACATTCAGTACTTC. Translating it yields CSARGPGSHRGGKNIQYF.

The chain uses TRBV20-1 and TRBJ2-7; D possibly matches TRBD1 or TRBD2 (5 bases each). Between the trimmed V and J ends, which lost 3 bases and 3 bases, there was a span of 12 bases. The germline gives CDR1 DFQATT, CDR2 SNEGSKA (reference sequence). CDR3 length: 13 residues. This chain's CDR3 is CSASTGANYEQYF. The CDR3 DNA reads as TGCAGTGCTAGCACCGGGGCCAACTACGAGCAGTACTTC.

CDR3 in amino acids: CASSVQFSREQYF. Written as DNA, the CDR3 is TGTGCCAGCAGTGTCCAGTTTTCCCGCGAGCAGTACTTC. The V and J genes are TRBV6-5 and TRBJ2-7; D ambiguous. V lost 5 bases, J lost 6 bases, and 14 bases lay in between. Germline V lookup: CDR1 MNHEY, CDR2 SVGAGI. The CDR3 has 13 amino acids.

This rearrangement joins TRBV4-1 to TRBJ2-3; maybe TRBD1 (6 bases). The length of the CDR3 is 14 residues. CDR1 and CDR2 (germline): MGHRA, YSYEKL. The V and J ends lost 0 bases and 10 bases respectively, with 14 bases between them. For the CDR3, the DNA is TGCGCCAGCAGCCAAGATCTCGGGGACATGGCGCAGTATTTT. Amino acids: CASSQDLGDMAQYF.

This clonotype was counted many times. The CDR3 sequence is CASTTPAGGSPLHF. The CDR3 region has the DNA TGTGCCAGCACCACCCCGGCGGGCGGTTCACCCCTCCACTTT. The V gene is TRBV12-3 or TRBV12-4, the J gene TRBJ1-6; D unresolved. Trimming took 7 bases from V and 9 from J, leaving 16 bases between them. The CDR3 is 14 amino acids.

V gene TRBV20-1 combines with J gene TRBJ2-5; 11 bases agree with TRBD2. The CDR3 consists of 15 residues. Germline trimming cut 6 bases from V and 4 bases from J; bases unmatched to any gene: 10. Germline values: CDR1 DFQATT, CDR2 SNEGSKA (reference sequence). For the CDR3, the DNA is TGCAGTGCCGAGGGGACTAGCGGATCACGAGAGACCCAGTACTTC. Encoded protein: CSAEGTSGSRETQYF.

This clonotype was detected many times. The rearrangement joins TRBV5-6 to TRBJ1-1; weak D call: TRBD1 (5 bases). The CDR3 extends over 14 amino acids. Germline CDR1 SGHDT, CDR2 YYEEEE. The V gene lost 2 bases and the J gene lost 6 bases, with 14 bases spanning the gap. CDR3 in amino acids: CASSFQGRFSEAFF. The CDR3 DNA is TGTGCCAGCAGCTTTCAGGGAAGGTTCTCTGAAGCTTTCTTT.

This clonotype was seen repeatedly, ten times or more. V and J are TRBV7-2 and TRBJ2-5, with 11 bases lining up with TRBD1. The CDR3 is 14 amino acids. J gave up 6 bases and V 3 bases, and 3 bases lay outside the gene matches. Germline CDR1 reads SGHTA; CDR2 reads FQGNSA. The CDR3 DNA reads as TGTGCCAGCAGCTTGGACAGGGGGCGAAAGACCCAGTACTTC. Residues: CASSLDRGRKTQYF.

This clonotype turned up a few times. The V call is TRBV12-3 or TRBV12-4, the J call TRBJ1-5; the D gene is possibly TRBD1 (5 bases). CDR3 length: 15 amino acids. V was cut by 3 bases and J by 9 bases, with 18 bases left in between. The CDR3 bases are TGTGCCAGCAGTTTGGTAGGGGCGGGTAACCGGCCCCAGCATTTT. This translates into CASSLVGAGNRPQHF.

This chain links TRBV5-6 with TRBJ1-1; no definite D call. The germline V gene encodes CDR1 SGHDT and CDR2 YYEEEE. The CDR3 extends over 13 amino acids. V shed 6 bases and J shed 1 base, with 10 bases lying between them. CDR3: CASNKQRNTEAFF. The CDR3, as DNA: TGTGCCAGCAACAAACAGCGGAACACTGAAGCTTTCTTT. Combining the CDR3 with reference TRBV5-6 and TRBJ1-1 gives the whole variable domain DAGVTQSPTHLIKTRGQQVTLRCSPKSGHDTVSWYQQALGQGPQFIFQYYEEEERQRGNFPDRFSGHQFPNYSSELNVNALLLGDSALYLCASNKQRNTEAFFGQGTRLTVV.

The rearrangement joins TRBV6-1 to TRBJ2-3; TRBD2 might be the D (5 bases). This CDR3 has 13 amino acids. The V gene lost 6 bases and the J gene lost 6 bases, with 13 bases spanning the gap. CDR1 is MNHNS, CDR2 SASEGT, per germline. The CDR3 DNA sequence: TGTGCCAGCAGACTACTAGGAGCTGATACGCAGTATTTT. Translated: CASRLLGADTQYF.

The rearrangement links TRBV13 to TRBJ2-7; the D gene could be TRBD1 or TRBD2 (5 bases each). CDR3 size: 14 residues. V lost 4 bases and J lost 0, with 10 bases in between. The germline CDR1 and CDR2 sequences are PRHDT and FYEKMQ (reference sequence). The chain's CDR3 is CASSSFGASYEQYF. DNA of the CDR3: TGTGCCAGCAGCTCATTCGGGGCCTCCTACGAGCAGTACTTC. Using reference TRBV13 and TRBJ2-7 for the parts outside the CDR3, the full variable domain is AAGVIQSPRHLIKEKRETATLKCYPIPRHDTVYWYQQGPGQDPQFLISFYEKMQSDKGSIPDRFSAQQFSDYHSELNMSSLELGDSALYFCASSSFGASYEQYFGPGTRLTVT.

This sequence joins TRBV6-5 and TRBJ2-3; D not certain. The CDR3 spans 12 residues. Deletions cut 7 bases from V and 2 bases from J, with 7 bases between. From germline, CDR1 is MNHEY and CDR2 SVGAGI. CDR3 sequence (DNA): TGTGCCAGCAAACATGCCACAGATACGCAGTATTTT. This encodes CASKHATDTQYF.

With regard to this clonotype: This could be a read error, since a much larger clone is one nucleotide away. Likely a read error: the CDR3 ends without its conserved phenylalanine or tryptophan. The CDR3 nucleotides read TGCGCCAGCAGCTCCGTGCAGGGAGGGGTGAACACTGAAGCTTTCCTT. This codes for CASSSVQGGVNTEAFL. V is TRBV5-1 and J is TRBJ1-1; D may be TRBD1 (5 bases). The germline V and J ends were trimmed by 3 bases and 0 bases, with 15 bases remaining between them. In germline, CDR1 is SGHRS, CDR2 YFSETQ. The CDR3 contains 16 residues.

Details on this clonotype: A much larger clone differs from this one at a single base, so this may be a read error. The chain combines TRBV5-1 with TRBJ1-4; D is unclear. Looked up from germline, CDR1 is SGHRS and CDR2 is YFSETQ. The CDR3 covers 14 residues. Trimming pared 1 base from V and 0 bases from J, leaving 4 bases between. CDR3 nucleotides: TGCGCCAGCAGCTTGCATACAACTAATGAAAAACTGTTTTTT. Translating it yields CASSLHTTNEKLFF.

This clonotype was found a few times. This chain links TRBV5-1 with TRBJ2-7, with 7 bases lining up with TRBD1. The CDR3 runs 15 residues. Per the germline V gene, CDR1 is SGHRS and CDR2 is YFSETQ. V lost 3 bases, J lost 2 bases, and 8 bases stayed unmatched. CDR3 nucleotides: TGCGCCAGCAGCTCCGGGACAGACAAACCCTACGAGCAGTACTTC. Translating it yields CASSSGTDKPYEQYF.

This clonotype was recorded a few times. Relative to the germline gene, one junction end is altered; a read error may explain this. This chain joins TRBV12-3 or TRBV12-4 and TRBJ2-3; possibly TRBD2 for D (7 bases). The CDR3 is 16 amino acids. The CDR3 DNA sequence: TGTGCCAACAGTTTGGGCGGGGGCCGTAGAGCAGATACGCAGTATTTT. The encoded protein is CANSLGGGRRADTQYF.

This chain connects TRBV7-3 to TRBJ2-1; 7 nucleotides match TRBD2. The CDR3 contains 15 residues. Trimming at V came to 2 bases and at J to 2 bases, leaving 3 bases not matched to a gene. The germline V gene encodes CDR1 SGHTA and CDR2 FQGTGA. The CDR3 DNA follows: TGTGCCAGCAGCTTAGGGGGGGGGGCCTACAATGAGCAGTTCTTC. It encodes CASSLGGGAYNEQFF.

This clonotype has a count of ten or more. The V and J genes are TRBV20-1 and TRBJ2-7, with 8 bases identical to TRBD2. Per germline, CDR1 DFQATT and CDR2 SNEGSKA (reference sequence). With V trimmed by 6 bases and J by 3 bases, 7 bases remained unmatched. The CDR3 runs 13 residues. CDR3 coding DNA: TGCAGTGCCACGGGACTAGAGTTCTACGAGCAGTACTTC. This sequence encodes CSATGLEFYEQYF.

V is TRBV3-1 and J is TRBJ1-2, with unresolved D. The CDR3 totals 14 residues. Germline values: CDR1 LGHDT, CDR2 YNNKEL (reference sequence). The V end was cut by 1 base, the J end by 8 bases, with 14 bases between. Here the CDR3 DNA reads TGTGCCAGCAGCCAAGGTTCGCAGGCGGTGGGCTACACCTTC. Protein sequence: CASSQGSQAVGYTF.

This chain links TRBV20-1 with TRBJ2-3; TRBD2 might be the D (5 bases). V gave up 6 bases and J gave up 4 bases, with 29 bases separating them. This CDR3 region has 18 residues. The V gene's germline CDR1 is DFQATT and CDR2 SNEGSKA (reference sequence). The DNA of the CDR3 is TGCAGTGCCAAGATCTTCAGTGGTGGGAGCGGAAAGGCAGATACGCAGTATTTT. Translated: CSAKIFSGGSGKADTQYF.

This clonotype was seen only a few times. V usage is TRBV9 and J usage is TRBJ2-3; D uncertain. Germline CDR1 is SGDLS and CDR2 is YYNGEE. The V and J ends lost 0 bases and 1 base respectively, with 6 bases between them. The CDR3 loop spans 14 amino acids. CDR3 region: CASSVGEGTDTQYF. CDR3 DNA sequence: TGTGCCAGCAGCGTAGGGGAAGGCACAGATACGCAGTATTTT.

This clonotype was counted ten times or more. The chain joins TRBV24-1 to TRBJ2-1; tentatively, D is TRBD1 or TRBD2 (5 bases each). Germline V CDR1 and CDR2: KGHDR, SFDVKD. V was clipped by 7 bases and J by 1 base, with 7 bases between them. This CDR3 is 13 amino acids long. This CDR3 reads CATSGASYNEQFF. The CDR3 bases are TGTGCCACCAGCGGGGCTTCCTACAATGAGCAGTTCTTC.

This clonotype was counted between two and nine times. The chain uses TRBV20-1 and TRBJ2-7; the match to TRBD1 covers 8 bases. The germline V gene encodes CDR1 DFQATT and CDR2 SNEGSKA (reference sequence). This CDR3 is 13 amino acids long. The V and J ends lost 0 bases and 12 bases, in that order; junction bases with no gene match: 10. The CDR3 sequence: CSARDQVGQGLYF. The CDR3 bases are TGCAGTGCTAGAGATCAAGTAGGACAGGGTCTGTACTTC.

The chain links TRBV7-8 to TRBJ2-7, with 13 bases that match TRBD2. This CDR3 spans 17 amino acids. With 5 bases clipped from V and 0 bases from J, the junction kept 7 bases outside the gene matches. Looked up from germline, CDR1 is SGHVS and CDR2 is FQNEAQ. The CDR3 region is CASSPGLAGAYSYEQYF. DNA of the CDR3: TGTGCCAGCAGCCCCGGACTAGCGGGGGCATACTCCTACGAGCAGTACTTC.

This clonotype was detected a few times. The rearrangement links TRBV7-9 to TRBJ2-7; D perhaps matches TRBD1 (5 bases). Germline V gene sequence: CDR1 SEHNR, CDR2 FQNEAQ (reference sequence). The CDR3 has 13 residues. The ends were cut back, 5 bases at V and 3 bases at J, with 11 bases in the middle. CDR3 region: CASSSQGGYEQYF. The CDR3 DNA reads TGTGCCAGCAGCAGTCAGGGCGGCTACGAGCAGTACTTC.

This clonotype was picked up many times. This chain joins TRBV27 and TRBJ2-7; 8 nucleotides align to TRBD2. Germline V gene data show CDR1 as MNHEY and CDR2 as SMNVEV (reference sequence). The CDR3 is 17 residues long. The ends lost 5 bases at V and 2 bases at J; junction bases unmatched: 14. DNA of the CDR3: TGTGCCAGCAGTCCGGGGGGGGTGCGGTTGTCCACCTACGAGCAGTACTTC. This sequence encodes CASSPGGVRLSTYEQYF.

This clonotype was counted many times. The rearrangement links TRBV5-1 to TRBJ2-1, with TRBD2 matching 12 bases. Germline trimming cut 4 bases from V and 4 bases from J; bases unmatched to any gene: 3. This CDR3 region has 15 residues. Germline V gives CDR1 SGHRS, CDR2 YFSETQ. CDR3 nucleotides: TGCGCCAGCAGCCACGGACTAGCGGGATACAATGAGCAGTTCTTC. Translated: CASSHGLAGYNEQFF.

This clonotype was observed a few times. The CDR3 protein is CASSESGARSNQPQHF. Here the CDR3 DNA reads TGTGCCAGCAGTGAATCAGGGGCTAGAAGCAATCAGCCCCAGCATTTT. The rearrangement links TRBV2 to TRBJ1-5, with D maybe TRBD1 (6 bases). The CDR3 has 16 residues. V lost 2 bases and J 1 base, leaving 12 bases between the germline ends. From germline, CDR1 is SNHLY and CDR2 FYNNEI. Full variable domain (outside the CDR3, taken from reference TRBV2 and TRBJ1-5): EPEVTQTPSHQVTQMGQEVILRCVPISNHLYFYWYRQILGQKVEFLVSFYNNEISEKSEIFDDQFSVERPDGSNFTLKIRSTKLEDSAMYFCASSESGARSNQPQHFGDGTRLSIL.